The 3 T cell receptor beta chains in this list originate from one sample, sequenced in a study of lymphopenia after photon versus proton radiotherapy. The method was immunoSEQ multiplex PCR; TCRdb's version includes in-frame clones alone and lacks a portion of them. There are some 70,000 clones in the sample; 87% occur only once, and under 14% lies in the top ten. The material was peripheral blood, obtained from a patient treated with proton-based radiotherapy. The origin of the receptors is a man older than 75 with esophageal cancer.

The V call is TRBV7-2, the J call TRBJ2-7, with D perhaps TRBD1 or TRBD2 (5 bases each). With 6 bases removed from V and 2 bases from J, the gap between germline ends came to 14 bases. The CDR3 contains 14 residues. The germline V gene encodes CDR1 SGHTA and CDR2 FQGNSA. CDR3 sequence reads: CASSRGAAPYEQYF. CDR3 DNA sequence: TGTGCCAGCAGTAGAGGGGCGGCCCCCTACGAGCAGTACTTC.

J is TRBJ1-4 and V is TRBV15; D perhaps matches TRBD1 (6 bases). CDR1 is LNHNV and CDR2 is YYDKDF in the germline V gene (reference sequence). The V gene lost 0 bases and the J gene lost 8 bases, with 16 bases spanning the gap. The CDR3 has 16 residues. The CDR3 region is CATSRDRGLLGEKLFF. CDR3 nucleotides: TGTGCCACCAGCAGAGATAGGGGGTTATTAGGGGAAAAACTGTTTTTT.

The V and J genes are TRBV6-1 and TRBJ2-7; 11 bases are a match to TRBD1. Germline V gene sequence: CDR1 MNHNS, CDR2 SASEGT. The CDR3 has 13 amino acids. With V trimmed by 6 bases and J by 4 bases, 2 bases remained unmatched. In DNA form, the CDR3 reads TGTGCCAGCAGGGACAGGGGGCTGTACGAGCAGTACTTC. It translates to CASRDRGLYEQYF.